The clone carrying this TCR beta chain was detected only a few times. Combining a sample-barcoded 5' primer with a J-beta primer mix, a second PCR ran for about 6 to 12 cycles. TCRdb reprocessed the 5' RACE reads with MiXCR, giving one entry per CDR3 protein. Altogether about 780,000 distinct CDR3 sequences are present, roughly 24% being singletons, with the ten largest covering around 2.9%. The sample belongs to a study of blood T cells in healthy people across ages. This CDR3 comprises 15 residues. V was cut by 3 bases and J by 0 bases, with 9 bases left in between. Germline values: CDR1 SGHTA, CDR2 FQGNSA. Each donor's blood draw was approximately 10 milliliters of peripheral blood. These data were also reused for a study on T cells of mothers and their children.

This clonotype originated in a boy between 10 and 17 years old in good health. The V and J genes are TRBV7-2 and TRBJ1-3; D ambiguous. Material for sequencing was blood. The CDR3 here is CASSFRSDSGNTIYF. Written as DNA, the CDR3 is TGTGCCAGCAGCTTCCGGTCTGACTCTGGAAACACCATATATTTT.